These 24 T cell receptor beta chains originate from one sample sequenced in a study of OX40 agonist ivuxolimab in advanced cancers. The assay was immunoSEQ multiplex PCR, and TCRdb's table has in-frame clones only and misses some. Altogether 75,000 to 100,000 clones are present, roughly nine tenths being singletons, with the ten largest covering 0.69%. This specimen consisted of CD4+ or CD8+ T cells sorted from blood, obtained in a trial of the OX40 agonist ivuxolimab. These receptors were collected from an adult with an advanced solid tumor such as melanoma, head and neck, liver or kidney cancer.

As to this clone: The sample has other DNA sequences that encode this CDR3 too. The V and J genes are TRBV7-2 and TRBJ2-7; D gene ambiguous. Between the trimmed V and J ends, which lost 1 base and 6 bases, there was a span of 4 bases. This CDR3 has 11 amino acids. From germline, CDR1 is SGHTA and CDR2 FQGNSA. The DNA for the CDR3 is TGTGCCAGCAGCTTAGTGGGCGAGCAGTACTTC. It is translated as CASSLVGEQYF. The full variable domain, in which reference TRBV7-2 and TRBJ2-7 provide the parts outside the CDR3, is GAGVSQSPSNKVTEKGKDVELRCDPISGHTALYWYRQSLGQGLEFLIYFQGNSAPDKSGLPSDRFSAERTGGSVSTLTIQRTQQEDSAVYLCASSLVGEQYFGPGTRLTVT.

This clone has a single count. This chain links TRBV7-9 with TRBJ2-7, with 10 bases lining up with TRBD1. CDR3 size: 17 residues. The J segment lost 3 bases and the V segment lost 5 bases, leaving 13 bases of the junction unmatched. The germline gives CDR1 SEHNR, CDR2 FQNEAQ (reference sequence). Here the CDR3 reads CASSARPGQGNFYEQYF. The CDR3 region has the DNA TGTGCCAGCAGCGCCAGACCGGGACAGGGGAATTTCTACGAGCAGTACTTC.

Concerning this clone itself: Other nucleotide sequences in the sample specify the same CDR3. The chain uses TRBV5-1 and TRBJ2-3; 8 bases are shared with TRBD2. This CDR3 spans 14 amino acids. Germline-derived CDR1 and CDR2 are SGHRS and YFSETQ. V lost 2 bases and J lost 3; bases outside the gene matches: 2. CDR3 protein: CASSLGGRTDTQYF. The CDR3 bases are TGCGCCAGCAGCTTAGGCGGGAGGACAGATACGCAGTATTTT.

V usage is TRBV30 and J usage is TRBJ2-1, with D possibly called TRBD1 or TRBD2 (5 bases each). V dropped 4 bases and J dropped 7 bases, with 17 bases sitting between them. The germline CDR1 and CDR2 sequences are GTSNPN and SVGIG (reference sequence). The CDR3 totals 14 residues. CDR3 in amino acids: CAWIGTDSKNEQFF. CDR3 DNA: TGTGCCTGGATTGGGACCGACTCCAAGAATGAGCAGTTCTTC.

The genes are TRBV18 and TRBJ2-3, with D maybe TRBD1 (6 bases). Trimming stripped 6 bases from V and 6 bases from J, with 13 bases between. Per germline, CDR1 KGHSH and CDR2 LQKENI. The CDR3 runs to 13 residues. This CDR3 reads CASSGQFMDTQYF. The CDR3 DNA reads TGTGCCAGCTCTGGACAGTTTATGGATACGCAGTATTTT. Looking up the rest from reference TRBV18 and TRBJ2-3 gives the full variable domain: NAGVMQNPRHLVRRRGQEARLRCSPMKGHSHVYWYRQLPEEGLKFMVYLQKENIIDESGMPKERFSAEFPKEGPSILRIQQVVRGDSAAYFCASSGQFMDTQYFGPGTRLTVL.

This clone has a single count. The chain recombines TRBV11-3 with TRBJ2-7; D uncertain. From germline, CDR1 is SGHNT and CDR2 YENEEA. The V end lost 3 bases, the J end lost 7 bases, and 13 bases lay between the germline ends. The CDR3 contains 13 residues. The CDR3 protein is CASSLTPAEEQYF. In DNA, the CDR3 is TGTGCCAGCAGCTTGACCCCGGCGGAGGAGCAGTACTTC.

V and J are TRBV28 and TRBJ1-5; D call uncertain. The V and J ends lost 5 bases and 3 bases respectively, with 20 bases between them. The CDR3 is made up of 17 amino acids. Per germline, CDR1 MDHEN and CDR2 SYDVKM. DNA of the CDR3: TGTGCCAGCAGTCGTACCCTGATAGGGAGGGTCAATCAGCCCCAGCATTTT. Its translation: CASSRTLIGRVNQPQHF.

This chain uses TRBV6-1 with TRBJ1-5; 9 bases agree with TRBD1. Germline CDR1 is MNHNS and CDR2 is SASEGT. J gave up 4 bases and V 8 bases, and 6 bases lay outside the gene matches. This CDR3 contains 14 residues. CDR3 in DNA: TGTGCCAGCCGGACAGGGGCCAATAATCAGCCCCAGCATTTT. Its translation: CASRTGANNQPQHF.

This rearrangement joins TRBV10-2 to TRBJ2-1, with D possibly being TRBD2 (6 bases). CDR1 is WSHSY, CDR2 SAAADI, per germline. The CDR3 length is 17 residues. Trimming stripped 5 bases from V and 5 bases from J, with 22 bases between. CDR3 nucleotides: TGCGCCAGCAGTAGTATTTTGAGCGGCGGGATGAACAATGAGCAGTTCTTC. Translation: CASSSILSGGMNNEQFF.

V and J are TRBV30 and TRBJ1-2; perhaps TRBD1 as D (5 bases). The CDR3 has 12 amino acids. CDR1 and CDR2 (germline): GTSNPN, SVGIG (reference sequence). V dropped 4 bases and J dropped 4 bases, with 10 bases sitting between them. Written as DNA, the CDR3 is TGTGCCTGGATAAGGGGAATCTATGGCTACACCTTC. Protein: CAWIRGIYGYTF.

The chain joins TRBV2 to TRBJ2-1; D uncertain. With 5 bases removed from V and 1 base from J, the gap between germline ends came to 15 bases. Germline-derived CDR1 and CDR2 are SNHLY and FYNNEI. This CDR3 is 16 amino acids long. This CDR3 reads CASSKGRIGSYNEQFF. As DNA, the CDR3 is TGTGCCAGCAGTAAGGGTCGGATAGGGTCCTACAATGAGCAGTTCTTC. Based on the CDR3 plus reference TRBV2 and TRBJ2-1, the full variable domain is EPEVTQTPSHQVTQMGQEVILRCVPISNHLYFYWYRQILGQKVEFLVSFYNNEISEKSEIFDDQFSVERPDGSNFTLKIRSTKLEDSAMYFCASSKGRIGSYNEQFFGPGTRLTVL.

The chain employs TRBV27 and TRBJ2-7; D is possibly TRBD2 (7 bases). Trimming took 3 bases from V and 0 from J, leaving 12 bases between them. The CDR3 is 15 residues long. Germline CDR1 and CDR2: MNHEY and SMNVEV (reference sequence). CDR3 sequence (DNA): TGTGCCAGCAGTTTTAGGGGGGGGAGCTCCTACGAGCAGTACTTC. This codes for CASSFRGGSSYEQYF.

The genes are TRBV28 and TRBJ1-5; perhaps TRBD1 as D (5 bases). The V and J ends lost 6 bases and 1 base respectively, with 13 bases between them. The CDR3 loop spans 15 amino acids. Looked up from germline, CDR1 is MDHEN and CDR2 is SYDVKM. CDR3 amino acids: CASSPPGGSNQPQHF. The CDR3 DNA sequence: TGTGCCAGCAGCCCCCCTGGGGGGAGCAATCAGCCCCAGCATTTT.

The CDR3 nucleotides are TGTGCCAGCAGCTTAGGCCAGGACTACTCCACAGATACGCAGTATTTT. The encoded protein is CASSLGQDYSTDTQYF. J is TRBJ2-3 and V is TRBV11-3; D is perhaps TRBD2 (6 bases). The CDR3 contains 16 residues. The germline V and J ends were trimmed by 1 base and 2 bases, with 13 bases remaining between them. Germline V gene lookup returns CDR1 SGHNT and CDR2 YENEEA.

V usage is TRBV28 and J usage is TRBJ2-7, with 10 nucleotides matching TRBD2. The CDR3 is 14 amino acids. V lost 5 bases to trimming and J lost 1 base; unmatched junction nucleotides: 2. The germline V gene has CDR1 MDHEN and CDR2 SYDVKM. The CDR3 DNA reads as TGTGCCAGCAGTGTACTAGCGGGGTCCTACGAGCAGTACTTC. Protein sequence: CASSVLAGSYEQYF. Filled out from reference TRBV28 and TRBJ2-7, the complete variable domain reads DVKVTQSSRYLVKRTGEKVFLECVQDMDHENMFWYRQDPGLGLRLIYFSYDVKMKEKGDIPEGYSVSREKKERFSLILESASTNQTSMYLCASSVLAGSYEQYFGPGTRLTVT.

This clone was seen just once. The CDR3 protein is CASSPSGAHNSPLHF. The DNA for the CDR3 is TGTGCCAGCAGTCCCTCGGGGGCCCATAATTCACCCCTCCACTTT. J is TRBJ1-6 and V is TRBV2; D possibly corresponds to TRBD1 (6 bases). Germline V gene lookup returns CDR1 SNHLY and CDR2 FYNNEI. The CDR3 length is 15 residues. Trimming pared 5 bases from V and 5 bases from J, leaving 13 bases between.

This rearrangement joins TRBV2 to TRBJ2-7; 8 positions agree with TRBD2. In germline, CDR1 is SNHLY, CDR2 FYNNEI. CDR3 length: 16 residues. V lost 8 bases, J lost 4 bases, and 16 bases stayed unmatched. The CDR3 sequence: CASRFSRGGQDYEQYF. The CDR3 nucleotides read TGTGCCAGCCGTTTTTCCCGGGGGGGTCAGGATTACGAGCAGTACTTC. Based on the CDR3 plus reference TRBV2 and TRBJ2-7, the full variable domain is EPEVTQTPSHQVTQMGQEVILRCVPISNHLYFYWYRQILGQKVEFLVSFYNNEISEKSEIFDDQFSVERPDGSNFTLKIRSTKLEDSAMYFCASRFSRGGQDYEQYFGPGTRLTVT.

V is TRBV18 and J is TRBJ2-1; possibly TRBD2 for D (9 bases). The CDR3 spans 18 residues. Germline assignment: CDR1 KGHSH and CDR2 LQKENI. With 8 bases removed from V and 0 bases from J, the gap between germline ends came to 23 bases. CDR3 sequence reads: CASQGAGGLRSSYNEQFF. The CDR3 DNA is TGTGCCAGCCAGGGGGCGGGAGGGCTCCGAAGCTCCTACAATGAGCAGTTCTTC.

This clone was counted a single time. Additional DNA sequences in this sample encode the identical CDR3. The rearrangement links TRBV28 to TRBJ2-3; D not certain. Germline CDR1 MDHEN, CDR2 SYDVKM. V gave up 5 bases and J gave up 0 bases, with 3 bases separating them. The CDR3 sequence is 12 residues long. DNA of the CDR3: TGTGCCAGCAGTCCCAGCACAGATACGCAGTATTTT. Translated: CASSPSTDTQYF.

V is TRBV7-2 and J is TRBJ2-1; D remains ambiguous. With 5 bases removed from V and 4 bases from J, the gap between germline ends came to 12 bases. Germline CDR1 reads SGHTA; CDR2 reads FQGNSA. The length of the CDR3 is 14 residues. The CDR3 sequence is CASSPGPEYNEQFF. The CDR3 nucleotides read TGTGCCAGCAGCCCCGGACCGGAGTACAATGAGCAGTTCTTC.

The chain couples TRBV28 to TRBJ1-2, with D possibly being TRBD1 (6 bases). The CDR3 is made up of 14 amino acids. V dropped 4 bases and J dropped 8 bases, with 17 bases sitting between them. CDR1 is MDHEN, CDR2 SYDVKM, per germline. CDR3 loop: CASSSRTVVGGYTF. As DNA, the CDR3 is TGTGCCAGCAGTTCCCGGACAGTGGTCGGCGGCTACACCTTC.

The CDR3 region is CASKGPGLYEQYF. In DNA, the CDR3 is TGTGCCAGTAAGGGCCCCGGACTTTACGAGCAGTACTTC. This chain uses TRBV19 with TRBJ2-7, with D tentatively TRBD2 (5 bases). Trimming shortened V by 7 bases and J by 4 bases, and 14 bases separated the two germline ends. The CDR3 totals 13 residues. Looked up from germline, CDR1 is LNHDA and CDR2 is SQIVND (reference sequence).

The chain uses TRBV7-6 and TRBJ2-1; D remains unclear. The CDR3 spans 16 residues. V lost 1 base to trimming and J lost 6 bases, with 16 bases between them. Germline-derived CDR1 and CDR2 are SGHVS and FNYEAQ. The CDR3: CASSLDLWTRGNEQFF. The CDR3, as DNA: TGTGCCAGCAGCTTAGATCTCTGGACCCGAGGCAATGAGCAGTTCTTC.

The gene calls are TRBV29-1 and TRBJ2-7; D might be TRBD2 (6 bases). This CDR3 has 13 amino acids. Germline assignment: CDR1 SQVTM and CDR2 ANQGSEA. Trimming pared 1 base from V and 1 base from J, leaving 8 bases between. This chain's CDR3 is CSVEGGVSYEQYF. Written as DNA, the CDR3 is TGCAGCGTTGAAGGCGGGGTTTCCTACGAGCAGTACTTC.